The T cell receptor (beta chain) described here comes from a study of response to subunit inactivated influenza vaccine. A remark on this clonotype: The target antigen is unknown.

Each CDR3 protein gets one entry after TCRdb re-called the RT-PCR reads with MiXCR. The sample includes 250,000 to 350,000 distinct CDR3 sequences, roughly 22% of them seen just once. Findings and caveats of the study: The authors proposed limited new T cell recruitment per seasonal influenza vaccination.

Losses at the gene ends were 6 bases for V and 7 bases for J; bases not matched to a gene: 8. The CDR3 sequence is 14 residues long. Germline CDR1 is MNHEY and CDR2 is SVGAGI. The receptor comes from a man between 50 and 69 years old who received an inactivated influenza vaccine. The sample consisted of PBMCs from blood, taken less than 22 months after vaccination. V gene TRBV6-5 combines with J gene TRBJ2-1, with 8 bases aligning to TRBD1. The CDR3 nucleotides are TGTGCCAGCAGATTACTCGGGACAGGTAATGAGCAGTTCTTC. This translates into CASRLLGTGNEQFF.